Listed here are 7 T cell receptor beta chains from one sample, sequenced in a study of blood T cell repertoires in COVID-19. TCRdb keeps only in-frame clones here, not all; method: immunoSEQ multiplex PCR. Seen here are some 230,000 clones, 80% to 85% observed once, and the top ten hold 3%. The sample taken for sequencing was peripheral blood. The origin of the receptors is a woman under 40 who had recovered from COVID-19.

This chain connects TRBV7-9 to TRBJ2-5; 8 nucleotides match TRBD1. This CDR3 is built from 15 residues. Germline V lookup: CDR1 SEHNR, CDR2 FQNEAQ (reference sequence). V shed 7 bases, J shed 0 bases, and the junction held 7 bases outside the gene matches. CDR3 sequence: CASTDGQGNQETQYF. CDR3 nucleotides: TGTGCCAGCACCGACGGACAGGGCAACCAAGAGACCCAGTACTTC.

The J gene is TRBJ2-5, the V gene TRBV28, with D maybe TRBD1 (7 bases). There are 14 residues in the CDR3. Trimming cost V 9 bases and J 2 bases, with 16 bases left between them. Looked up from germline, CDR1 is MDHEN and CDR2 is SYDVKM. DNA for the CDR3: TGTGCCAGTAGTAAGACAGGGACTCAAGAGACCCAGTACTTC. As protein: CASSKTGTQETQYF.

This clone was detected a few times. The chain recombines TRBV4-1 with TRBJ1-1; TRBD1 matches 7 bases. This CDR3 spans 14 amino acids. CDR1 is MGHRA and CDR2 is YSYEKL in the germline V gene. Trimming took 4 bases from V and 3 from J; bases not matched to a gene: 5. The CDR3 DNA follows: TGCGCCAGCAGCCTCGACAGGGTGGACACTGAAGCTTTCTTT. This encodes CASSLDRVDTEAFF.

The V gene is TRBV11-2, the J gene TRBJ2-7, with D possibly TRBD2 on 6 matching bases. V was trimmed by 1 base and J by 0 bases, leaving 16 bases between them. The CDR3 length is 17 residues. Germline loops: CDR1 SGHAT, CDR2 FQNNGV. In DNA form, the CDR3 reads TGTGCCAGCAGCTTAGGCCGCGGGGCAGTTAGCTCCTACGAGCAGTACTTC. It codes for CASSLGRGAVSSYEQYF.

Only a few counts were recorded for this clone. This chain links TRBV28 with TRBJ1-5; no reliable D call. This CDR3 comprises 12 residues. Trimming took 2 bases from V and 6 from J, leaving 5 bases between them. Per germline, CDR1 MDHEN and CDR2 SYDVKM. CDR3 in amino acids: CASSLIGQPQHF. The DNA for the CDR3 is TGTGCCAGCAGTTTAATCGGTCAGCCCCAGCATTTT.

The CDR3 region has the DNA TGTGCCAGTAGTATCGGGCAGGGGTACCAAGAGACCCAGTACTTC. It specifies CASSIGQGYQETQYF. The V call is TRBV19, the J call TRBJ2-5; D perhaps matches TRBD1 (6 bases). Germline V lookup: CDR1 LNHDA, CDR2 SQIVND (reference sequence). The CDR3 sequence is 15 residues long. The V end was cut by 3 bases, the J end by 0 bases, with 11 bases between.

The chain's CDR3 is CASSEGGTDTQYF. The CDR3 region has the DNA TGTGCCAGCAGCGAAGGAGGCACAGATACGCAGTATTTT. V is TRBV9 and J is TRBJ2-3; D is uncertain. This CDR3 is 13 amino acids long. The germline V and J ends were trimmed by 3 bases and 1 base, with 6 bases remaining between them. Germline V gene sequence: CDR1 SGDLS, CDR2 YYNGEE.